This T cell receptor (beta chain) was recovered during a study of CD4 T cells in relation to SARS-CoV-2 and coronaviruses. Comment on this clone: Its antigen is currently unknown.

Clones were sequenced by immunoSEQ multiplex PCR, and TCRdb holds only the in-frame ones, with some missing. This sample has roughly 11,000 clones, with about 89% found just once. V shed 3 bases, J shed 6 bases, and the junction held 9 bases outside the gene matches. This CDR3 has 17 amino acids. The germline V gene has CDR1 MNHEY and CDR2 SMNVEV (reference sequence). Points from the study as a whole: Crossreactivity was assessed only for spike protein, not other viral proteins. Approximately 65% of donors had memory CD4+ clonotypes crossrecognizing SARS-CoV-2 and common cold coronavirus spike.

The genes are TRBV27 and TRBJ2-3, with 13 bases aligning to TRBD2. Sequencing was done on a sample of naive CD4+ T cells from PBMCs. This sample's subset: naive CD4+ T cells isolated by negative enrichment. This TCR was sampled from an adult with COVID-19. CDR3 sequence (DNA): TGTGCCAGCAGTTTTATCTGGACTAGCGGGAGAGGGGATACGCAGTATTTT. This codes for CASSFIWTSGRGDTQYF.